The TCR beta chain under discussion was sequenced for a study of T cell responses to AZD1222 COVID-19 vaccine. The CDR3 consists of 13 residues. Germline V gives CDR1 MNHEY, CDR2 SVGAGI. V dropped 4 bases and J dropped 1 base, with 7 bases sitting between them. Notes on the study in general: Spike-specific TCRs gained breadth and depth after people received two AZD1222 doses.

Sequencing was performed with immunoSEQ multiplex PCR; in TCRdb, only in-frame clones are kept and a portion is missing. The table lists about 100,000 clones, roughly 89% of them singletons, with 15% to 20% in the top ten. As regards this clone: Its antigen is not known.

The starting material was peripheral blood, obtained on day 0 of AZD1222 vaccination. This TCR was sampled from an adult in good health. This chain connects TRBV6-5 to TRBJ1-2; D gene uncertain. The CDR3 reads CASSWYINYGYTF. For the CDR3, the DNA is TGTGCCAGCAGTTGGTACATTAACTATGGCTACACCTTC.